This is a list of T cell receptor beta chains from one sample in a study of T cells in Graves' hyperthyroidism and ophthalmopathy. From the multiplex PCR reads, TCRdb called clonotypes with MiXCR, one entry per CDR3 protein. The repertoire holds approximately 360,000 distinct CDR3 sequences, 25% seen once, with roughly 80% in the top ten. Sequencing used blood. The receptors come from a man aged 45 to 65 with Graves' hyperthyroidism. Each CDR3 is given with its conserved first and last residue. A D gene is named only where the DNA matches it firmly. Clone size is shown for a subset of rows, as once, few, many or a class of expanded clone.

>TRBJ1-2|-|few|TRBV20-1|15
CSARDPSQPNYGYTF
TGCAGTGCTAGAGATCCGTCCCAACCAAACTATGGCTACACCTTC
>TRBJ2-1|-|once|TRBV5-4|16
CASSPGGGINYNEQFF
TGTGCCAGCAGCCCGGGGGGCGGGATAAACTACAATGAGCAGTTCTTC
>TRBJ1-1|TRBD1|-|TRBV20-1|13
CSAVGTGRTEAFF
TGCAGTGCTGTTGGGACAGGGCGCACTGAAGCTTTCTTT
>TRBJ1-1|-|many|TRBV29-1|11
CSVLDNTEAFF
TGCAGCGTTTTGGATAACACTGAAGCTTTCTTT
>TRBJ2-7|-|few|TRBV12-3/TRBV12-4|14
CASSHADRDYEQYF
TGTGCCAGCAGCCATGCCGACAGAGACTACGAGCAGTACTTC
>TRBJ1-2|-|few|TRBV6-1|15
CASSGTRDGSYGYTF
TGTGCCAGCAGTGGGACTCGGGACGGATCCTATGGCTACACCTTC
>TRBJ2-1|-|many|TRBV3-1|13
CASGFAAYNEQFF
TGTGCCAGCGGGTTCGCAGCCTACAATGAGCAGTTCTTC
>TRBJ1-1|-|few|TRBV25-1|12
CASSYGGAVAFF
TGTGCCAGCAGTTACGGAGGGGCGGTCGCTTTCTTT
>TRBJ2-7|-|many|TRBV4-1|14
CASSQDPGLNEQYF
TGCGCCAGCAGCCAAGATCCGGGATTGAACGAGCAGTACTTC
>TRBJ2-7|TRBD2|many|TRBV3-1|14
CASSQGREGREQYF
TGTGCCAGCAGCCAAGGGCGGGAGGGCCGCGAGCAGTACTTC
>TRBJ1-6|-|-|TRBV6-1|17
CASSGRGIRESNSPLHF
TGTGCCAGCAGTGGACGGGGAATTCGGGAATCTAATTCACCCCTCCACTTT
>TRBJ2-1|TRBD2|-|TRBV5-1|14
CASSPRGGTHEQFF
TGCGCCAGCAGCCCCCGGGGAGGGACCCATGAGCAGTTCTTC
>TRBJ1-5|-|-|TRBV6-1|12
CASSAPGQPQHF
TGTGCCAGCAGTGCTCCGGGTCAGCCCCAGCATTTT
>TRBJ1-1|-|few|TRBV20-1|14
CSASTRYSVTEAFF
TGCAGTGCTAGCACCCGGTACAGCGTCACTGAAGCTTTCTTT
>TRBJ2-5|TRBD1|-|TRBV6-1|14
CASRKTGLRETQYF
TGTGCCAGCAGAAAGACAGGGTTGAGAGAGACCCAGTACTTC
>TRBJ2-5|TRBD2|-|TRBV4-2|15
CASSPGGERQETQYF
TGTGCCAGCAGCCCGGGGGGGGAGAGACAAGAGACCCAGTACTTC
>TRBJ2-3|TRBD2|-|TRBV3-1|15
CASSQGQRDTDTQYF
TGTGCCAGCAGCCAAGGTCAGCGGGACACAGATACGCAGTATTTT
>TRBJ2-1|TRBD1|many|TRBV29-1|12
CSARTGGNEQFF
TGCAGCGCCAGGACAGGGGGCAATGAGCAGTTCTTC